A single sample gave rise to the 25 T cell receptor beta chains below, sequenced in a study of blood T cell repertoires in COVID-19. Only in-frame clones appear in the TCRdb table, and some are missing; sequencing was by immunoSEQ multiplex PCR. In the table there are about 280,000 clones, 80% to 85% of which are singletons. Material: PBMCs or T cells enriched from blood (not recorded which). These TCRs come from a man aged 35 to 55 who had been exposed to COVID-19.

This clone occurred once. The V and J genes are TRBV5-4 and TRBJ2-7; TRBD2 aligns across 7 bases. The CDR3 is 15 amino acids. Per germline, CDR1 SGHNT and CDR2 YYREEE (reference sequence). V dropped 5 bases and J dropped 7; count of bases not matched to a gene: 15. CDR3: CASSTQAGRSREQYF. The CDR3, as DNA: TGTGCCAGCAGTACGCAAGCGGGAAGGTCACGGGAGCAGTACTTC.

The chain combines TRBV7-8 with TRBJ1-1, with a weak D call TRBD1 (5 bases). V lost 3 bases and J 0 bases, leaving 11 bases between the germline ends. CDR1 and CDR2 (germline): SGHVS, FQNEAQ. This CDR3 has 15 residues. Written as DNA, the CDR3 is TGTGCCAGCAGCTTCAACCAGGGCATGAACACTGAAGCTTTCTTT. This codes for CASSFNQGMNTEAFF.

J is TRBJ2-5 and V is TRBV5-4; 7 bases line up with TRBD2. V dropped 0 bases and J dropped 3; count of bases not matched to a gene: 2. The V gene's germline CDR1 is SGHNT and CDR2 YYREEE (reference sequence). The CDR3 has 14 residues. CDR3 residues: CASSLVGREETQYF. CDR3 coding DNA: TGTGCCAGCAGCTTGGTTGGGAGGGAAGAGACCCAGTACTTC.

This rearrangement joins TRBV2 to TRBJ1-4; TRBD1 aligns across 12 bases. Trimming removed 3 bases from V and 10 bases from J; junction bases left unmatched: 6. The CDR3 runs to 15 residues. Per germline, CDR1 SNHLY and CDR2 FYNNEI. The CDR3 coding sequence is TGTGCCAGCAGTGACTACCCGGGACAGGGGGCAAAACTGTTTTTT. Translated, it gives CASSDYPGQGAKLFF.

The rearrangement joins TRBV20-1 to TRBJ2-1, with D maybe TRBD2 (6 bases). The CDR3 covers 16 residues. Germline CDR1 and CDR2: DFQATT and SNEGSKA (reference sequence). V was pared by 3 bases and J by 0 bases, with 15 bases between. The CDR3 DNA reads TGCAGTGCTAGTAGTCTGCGGGAAAGCTCCTACAATGAGCAGTTCTTC. This gives the protein CSASSLRESSYNEQFF.

This chain connects TRBV7-9 to TRBJ1-1, with TRBD1 identical over 8 bases. The CDR3 is 16 amino acids. CDR1 and CDR2 (germline): SEHNR, FQNEAQ (reference sequence). V lost 3 bases, J lost 10 bases, and 16 bases stayed unmatched. CDR3 coding DNA: TGTGCCAGCAGCTTGTTGGGTACGGGACAGGACCGACTAGCTTTCTTT. Encoded protein: CASSLLGTGQDRLAFF. Full variable domain (rest looked up from reference TRBV7-9 and TRBJ1-1): DTGVSQNPRHKITKRGQNVTFRCDPISEHNRLYWYRQTLGQGPEFLTYFQNEAQLEKSRLLSDRFSAERPKGSFSTLEIQRTEQGDSAMYLCASSLLGTGQDRLAFFGQGTRLTVV.

This chain links TRBV15 with TRBJ2-7; D is perhaps TRBD2 (6 bases). CDR1 and CDR2 (germline): LNHNV, YYDKDF (reference sequence). The length of the CDR3 is 15 residues. Trimming left V 1 base short and J 7 bases short, with 17 bases between. CDR3 bases: TGTGCCACCAGCAGAGCGGGGCGGGAATGGGAAGAGCAGTACTTC. Amino acid sequence: CATSRAGREWEEQYF.

The genes are TRBV19 and TRBJ2-3; 9 nucleotides line up with TRBD2. The V gene's germline CDR1 is LNHDA and CDR2 SQIVND (reference sequence). This CDR3 region has 15 residues. The V and J ends lost 5 bases and 0 bases, in that order; junction bases with no gene match: 3. CDR3 DNA sequence: TGTGCCAGTAGTTTAACTAGCGGGAGCACAGATACGCAGTATTTT. It is translated as CASSLTSGSTDTQYF.

The count of this clone is one. The CDR3, as DNA: TGTGCCAGCAGCGTAGGTGGGGGCGGTCAGCCCCAGCATTTT. As protein: CASSVGGGGQPQHF. The gene calls are TRBV9 and TRBJ1-5; the D gene is possibly TRBD1 (6 bases). This CDR3 has 14 residues. Germline V gives CDR1 SGDLS, CDR2 YYNGEE. V was clipped by 0 bases and J by 6 bases, with 10 bases between them.

The rearrangement links TRBV5-1 to TRBJ1-2; 10 nucleotides line up with TRBD1. The ends lost 0 bases at V and 7 bases at J; junction bases unmatched: 9. CDR3 length: 16 amino acids. CDR1 and CDR2 (germline): SGHRS, YFSETQ. The chain's CDR3 is CASSLGWTGGGAGYTF. CDR3 bases: TGCGCCAGCAGCTTGGGCTGGACAGGGGGTGGTGCTGGCTACACCTTC. Full variable domain (missing parts from reference TRBV5-1 and TRBJ1-2): KAGVTQTPRYLIKTRGQQVTLSCSPISGHRSVSWYQQTPGQGLQFLFEYFSETQRNKGNFPGRFSGRQFSNSRSEMNVSTLELGDSALYLCASSLGWTGGGAGYTFGSGTRLTVV.

V usage is TRBV7-2 and J usage is TRBJ2-6; perhaps TRBD1 as D (5 bases). The CDR3 totals 16 residues. The V end was cut by 4 bases, the J end by 0 bases, with 10 bases between. CDR1 and CDR2 from the germline V gene are SGHTA and FQGNSA. CDR3 DNA sequence: TGTGCCAGCAGCTACCGACAGAACTCTGGGGCCAACGTCCTGACTTTC. Translation gives CASSYRQNSGANVLTF.

V usage is TRBV10-2 and J usage is TRBJ2-2; the D gene is possibly TRBD1 (6 bases). Trimming removed 6 bases at V and 5 bases at J, with 19 bases between. The CDR3 length is 16 residues. Germline lookup yields CDR1 WSHSY and CDR2 SAAADI. CDR3 DNA sequence: TGCGCCAGCAGAGCAAGGGGGAGCGGTGGAACCGGGGAGCTGTTTTTT. This sequence encodes CASRARGSGGTGELFF.

A note on this clone: It may be a read error: a sequence one base away is much more abundant. V gene TRBV2 combines with J gene TRBJ2-7, with 10 bases lining up with TRBD1. Germline CDR1 SNHLY, CDR2 FYNNEI. Trimming removed 5 bases from V and 3 bases from J; junction bases left unmatched: 1. The CDR3 loop spans 13 amino acids. In DNA, the CDR3 is TGTGCCAGCAGTCGGACAGGGGGCTACGAGCAGTACTTC. It translates to CASSRTGGYEQYF.

A single count supports this clone. J is TRBJ2-7 and V is TRBV29-1; 8 bases line up with TRBD2. CDR3 length: 13 amino acids. Trimming cost V 7 bases and J 7 bases; bases outside gene matches: 12. Germline lookup yields CDR1 SQVTM and CDR2 ANQGSEA. The CDR3 loop reads CSARGGTSREQYF. In nucleotides, the CDR3 is TGCAGCGCCCGGGGGGGCACCTCGAGGGAGCAGTACTTC.

V gene TRBV24-1 combines with J gene TRBJ2-1, with a tentative D call TRBD2 (6 bases). Trimming took 4 bases from V and 5 from J, leaving 14 bases between them. The CDR3 spans 15 residues. Germline V gene data show CDR1 as KGHDR and CDR2 as SFDVKD. DNA for the CDR3: TGTGCCACCAGTGACAATAGCGGTTGGGACAATGAGCAGTTCTTC. It translates to CATSDNSGWDNEQFF.

The chain employs TRBV29-1 and TRBJ2-1; 9 positions agree with TRBD1. Germline V gene data show CDR1 as SQVTM and CDR2 as ANQGSEA. This CDR3 is 13 amino acids long. V was clipped by 3 bases and J by 6 bases; unmatched bases: 3. The CDR3, as DNA: TGCAGCGTTGATTGGACAGGGGTCAATGAGCAGTTCTTC. It specifies CSVDWTGVNEQFF.

The chain is built from TRBV6-6 and TRBJ1-5, with D unresolved. Germline V CDR1 and CDR2: MNHNY, SVGAGI (reference sequence). The CDR3 sequence is 15 residues long. The V gene lost 6 bases and the J gene lost 0 bases, with 12 bases spanning the gap. The CDR3 loop is CASSLNIDSNQPQHF. The CDR3 DNA reads TGTGCCAGCAGCCTCAACATCGATAGCAATCAGCCCCAGCATTTT.

This clone was counted a few times. V is TRBV5-1 and J is TRBJ1-1; 8 bases fit TRBD1. CDR3 size: 16 residues. Germline loops: CDR1 SGHRS, CDR2 YFSETQ. V dropped 6 bases and J dropped 5; count of bases not matched to a gene: 15. The CDR3 protein is CASIINEDRVITEAFF. CDR3 sequence (DNA): TGCGCCAGCATCATTAACGAGGACAGGGTGATAACTGAAGCTTTCTTT. The full variable domain, with the rest looked up from reference TRBV5-1 and TRBJ1-1, is KAGVTQTPRYLIKTRGQQVTLSCSPISGHRSVSWYQQTPGQGLQFLFEYFSETQRNKGNFPGRFSGRQFSNSRSEMNVSTLELGDSALYLCASIINEDRVITEAFFGQGTRLTVV.

The rearrangement links TRBV7-8 to TRBJ2-3, with TRBD2 matching 7 bases. Trimming took 3 bases from V and 2 from J; bases not matched to a gene: 5. Germline CDR1 is SGHVS and CDR2 is FQNEAQ. This CDR3 is 15 amino acids long. CDR3 bases: TGTGCCAGCAGCTTGGCCAGCGGGGTCACAGATACGCAGTATTTT. Its protein product is CASSLASGVTDTQYF. Full variable domain (missing parts from reference TRBV7-8 and TRBJ2-3): GAGVSQSPRYKVAKRGQDVALRCDPISGHVSLFWYQQALGQGPEFLTYFQNEAQLDKSGLPSDRFFAERPEGSVSTLKIQRTQQEDSAVYLCASSLASGVTDTQYFGPGTRLTVL.

V usage is TRBV21-1 and J usage is TRBJ2-6; the table's D call TRBD2 went unverified against the DNA. TRBV21-1 is a pseudogene locus. CDR3 size: 15 residues. CDR3 protein: CASSNARAGANVLTF. The CDR3 coding sequence is TGTGCCAGCAGCAATGCCCGGGCTGGGGCCAACGTCCTGACTTTC.

A word on this clone: Its ends do not fully match the called genes, so a read error is possible. This chain uses TRBV19 with TRBJ2-1, with 10 positions matching TRBD2. The CDR3 extends over 15 amino acids. Per germline, CDR1 LNHDA and CDR2 SQIVND (reference sequence). CDR3 in DNA: TGTGCCAGTACTATAGGACTAGCGGACTACAATGAGCAGTTCTTC. Translating it yields CASTIGLADYNEQFF.

V is TRBV3-1 (or the pseudogene TRBV3-2) and J is TRBJ1-1; D not resolved. V was shortened by 4 bases and J by 6 bases, with 12 bases between the two germline ends. The CDR3 is made up of 13 amino acids. Germline V gene lookup returns CDR1 LGHDT and CDR2 YNNKEL (reference sequence). CDR3 in amino acids: CASSPVVLAEAFF. Written as DNA, the CDR3 is TGTGCCAGCAGCCCGGTGGTTTTGGCTGAAGCTTTCTTT.

This clone was counted a single time. The gene calls are TRBV2 and TRBJ2-5; 7 nucleotides line up with TRBD2. V trimming: 7 bases; J trimming: 9 bases; junction bases outside the gene matches: 5. The CDR3 contains 11 residues. The germline CDR1 and CDR2 sequences are SNHLY and FYNNEI. CDR3 amino acids: CASTSGAAQYF. The CDR3 DNA reads as TGTGCCAGCACAAGCGGGGCGGCCCAGTACTTC.

This rearrangement joins TRBV4-1 to TRBJ1-2; no firm D call. The V gene's germline CDR1 is MGHRA and CDR2 YSYEKL. The CDR3 is made up of 12 amino acids. V lost 1 base to trimming and J lost 14 bases, with 14 bases between them. The CDR3 nucleotides are TGCGCCAGCAGCCAAGGTGGAGGAAGGAAAACCTTC. Translation: CASSQGGGRKTF.

In this sample, this clone turned up once. For the CDR3, the DNA is TGTGCCAGCAGCCAATCCCCGACAGGTGGAAATGAAAAACTGTTTTTT. Its translation is CASSQSPTGGNEKLFF. The rearrangement links TRBV16 to TRBJ1-4; a possible D gene is TRBD1 (6 bases). The CDR3 sequence is 16 residues long. V shed 0 bases and J shed 5 bases, with 13 bases lying between them. Germline V gene lookup returns CDR1 KGHSY and CDR2 FQNENV.